The rows below give T cell receptor beta chains drawn from one sample of a study of blood T cell repertoires in COVID-19. Produced via immunoSEQ multiplex PCR; TCRdb's table is partial and in-frame only. The data contain approximately 150,000 clones, about 86% of them singletons. Sample: peripheral blood. The receptor source for this set is a human donor in a cohort sampled during active COVID-19. Each CDR3 is given with its conserved first and last residue. The order of the fields is V gene, clone size, J gene, D gene, CDR3 protein, CDR3 DNA. The D gene is left open where the match is weak. A row's size may be missing; if present it is once, few, many or a size class.

TRBV18	-	TRBJ1-2	TRBD1	CASSPTGGTDYGYTF	TGTGCCAGCTCACCGACAGGGGGTACGGACTATGGCTACACCTTC
TRBV19	-	TRBJ1-1	TRBD1	CASSVYRGQGNTEAFF	TGTGCCAGTAGTGTATACAGGGGGCAGGGGAACACTGAAGCTTTCTTT
TRBV7-2	once	TRBJ2-7	-	CASSQGAAFAYEQYF	TGTGCCAGCAGCCAAGGAGCAGCTTTCGCATACGAGCAGTACTTC
TRBV4-2	-	TRBJ1-1	TRBD1	CASSLAGTGEGEAFF	TGTGCCAGCAGCTTGGCCGGGACAGGGGAAGGAGAAGCTTTCTTT
TRBV14	medium-sized	TRBJ1-3	-	CASSHENSGNTIYF	TGTGCCAGCAGCCACGAGAACTCTGGAAACACCATATATTTT
TRBV5-1	-	TRBJ2-7	-	CASSEETGTYEQYF	TGCGCCAGCAGCGAAGAAACAGGAACCTACGAGCAGTACTTC
TRBV28	-	TRBJ1-2	-	CASSPNYGYTF	TGTGCCAGCAGTCCGAACTATGGCTACACCTTC
TRBV4-2	-	TRBJ2-1	TRBD2	CASSQDFPGLAGVEQFF	TGTGCCAGCAGCCAAGATTTTCCGGGGCTAGCGGGAGTGGAGCAGTTCTTC
TRBV7-9	-	TRBJ1-3	-	CASSIGRGTSGNTIYF	TGTGCCAGCAGCATAGGCAGGGGAACCTCTGGAAACACCATATATTTT
TRBV27	-	TRBJ2-7	TRBD2	CASSFLSGSRYEQYF	TGTGCCAGCAGTTTTCTTAGCGGGAGCCGCTACGAGCAGTACTTC
TRBV5-1	-	TRBJ1-4	-	CASARSQVEKLFF	TGCGCCAGCGCCCGGTCACAGGTTGAAAAACTGTTTTTT
TRBV6-2/TRBV6-3	-	TRBJ1-5	TRBD1	CASSYSKGFGQGGQPQHF	TGTGCCAGCAGTTACTCGAAAGGTTTTGGACAGGGGGGTCAGCCCCAGCATTTT
TRBV6-5	-	TRBJ2-7	-	CASSTQEIYEQYF	TGTGCCAGCAGTACGCAGGAAATCTACGAGCAGTACTTC
TRBV29-1	once	TRBJ2-5	TRBD1	CSVLRQGAQETQYF	TGCAGCGTACTTAGACAGGGGGCACAAGAGACCCAGTACTTC
TRBV28	-	TRBJ2-7	TRBD1	CASSLARSGGNEQYF	TGTGCCAGTTCTCTGGCCCGTTCAGGGGGTAACGAGCAGTACTTC
TRBV19	-	TRBJ1-1	TRBD1	CASSPRTGANTEAFF	TGTGCCAGTAGTCCACGGACAGGGGCGAACACTGAAGCTTTCTTT
TRBV7-3	-	TRBJ2-1	-	CASSLGLNNEQFF	TGTGCCAGCAGCCTAGGACTAAACAATGAGCAGTTCTTC
TRBV18	-	TRBJ1-5	-	CASTGQGSNQPQHF	TGTGCCAGTACAGGGCAGGGGAGCAATCAGCCCCAGCATTTT
TRBV6-5	-	TRBJ1-2	TRBD1	CASRSTGWVGYGYTF	TGTGCCAGCAGGTCGACAGGGTGGGTGGGATATGGCTACACCTTC
TRBV27	-	TRBJ1-2	TRBD1	CASSQRKTGNYGYTF	TGTGCCAGCAGTCAGCGAAAGACAGGGAACTATGGCTACACCTTC
TRBV15	-	TRBJ1-1	-	CATSRDRTASNTEAFF	TGTGCCACCAGCAGAGATCGGACAGCTTCGAACACTGAAGCTTTCTTT
TRBV7-9	-	TRBJ1-1	-	CASSLEGVGEKAFF	TGTGCCAGCAGCTTAGAGGGGGTTGGAGAAAAAGCTTTCTTT
TRBV7-2	-	TRBJ2-2	TRBD2	CASSSPGRAGGPVTGELFF	TGTGCCAGCAGCTCCCCGGGGAGAGCGGGAGGGCCTGTCACCGGGGAGCTGTTTTTT
TRBV9	few	TRBJ2-1	TRBD1	CASSVGQGTGFNEQFF	TGTGCCAGCAGCGTAGGCCAGGGGACAGGGTTCAATGAGCAGTTCTTC
TRBV11-3	-	TRBJ2-1	TRBD1	CASSLGTGGLGNEQFF	TGTGCCAGCAGCTTAGGGACAGGGGGCCTTGGGAATGAGCAGTTCTTC
TRBV27	-	TRBJ2-1	-	CASRPRLVVNEQFF	TGTGCCAGCAGACCCCGACTAGTTGTCAATGAGCAGTTCTTC
TRBV7-9	-	TRBJ1-4	TRBD1	CASSLGDRGEKLFF	TGTGCCAGCAGCTTAGGGGACAGAGGCGAAAAACTGTTTTTT
TRBV6-5	-	TRBJ1-1	TRBD1	CASSDRGLPNTEAFF	TGTGCCAGCAGCGACAGGGGGCTACCGAACACTGAAGCTTTCTTT
TRBV15	-	TRBJ2-6	-	CATSSRGSGANVLTF	TGTGCCACCAGCAGTCGGGGGTCTGGGGCCAACGTCCTGACTTTC
TRBV2	-	TRBJ2-7	TRBD1	CASSAYGTVSYEQYF	TGTGCCAGCAGTGCCTATGGGACAGTCTCCTACGAGCAGTACTTC
TRBV27	-	TRBJ2-1	-	CASSRYDNEQFF	TGTGCCAGCAGCAGATATGACAATGAGCAGTTCTTC
TRBV7-2	-	TRBJ2-2	-	CASSLARVLGGELFF	TGTGCCAGCAGCTTAGCGCGAGTCCTAGGCGGGGAGCTGTTTTTT
TRBV18	once	TRBJ1-1	-	CASTTGTLNTEAFF	TGTGCCAGCACCACCGGGACACTGAACACTGAAGCTTTCTTT
TRBV6-5	-	TRBJ1-2	-	CASVGAGYGYTF	TGTGCCAGCGTGGGGGCCGGCTATGGCTACACCTTC
TRBV7-2	-	TRBJ2-7	TRBD2	CASSLASGNPEQYF	TGTGCCAGCAGCTTAGCTAGCGGGAATCCCGAGCAGTACTTC
TRBV18	few	TRBJ1-1	-	CASSPRPAAELNTEAFF	TGTGCCAGCTCACCCCGCCCGGCGGCAGAGTTGAACACTGAAGCTTTCTTT
TRBV4-3	few	TRBJ2-1	-	CASSQDPRLGEQFF	TGCGCCAGCAGCCAAGATCCGCGGTTGGGTGAGCAGTTCTTC
TRBV4-1	-	TRBJ2-5	TRBD2	CASSQGSGVQETQYF	TGCGCCAGCAGCCAAGGGAGCGGGGTTCAAGAGACCCAGTACTTC
TRBV18	-	TRBJ1-1	-	CASSPPRGKAGTEAFF	TGTGCCAGCTCACCACCTAGAGGGAAAGCTGGCACTGAAGCTTTCTTT
TRBV3-1/TRBV3-2	-	TRBJ1-6	TRBD1	CASSQDPLRDRGNSPLHF	TGTGCCAGCAGCCAAGATCCACTCCGGGACAGGGGTAATTCACCCCTCCACTTT
TRBV4-3	-	TRBJ2-1	TRBD2	CASSQDLGTSGAWNNEQFF	TGCGCCAGCAGCCAAGATCTTGGGACTAGCGGGGCATGGAACAATGAGCAGTTCTTC
TRBV27	-	TRBJ2-7	TRBD2	CASSLNGLAGPGEYEQYF	TGTGCCAGCAGTTTAAACGGCCTAGCGGGCCCAGGCGAATACGAGCAGTACTTC
TRBV28	-	TRBJ1-5	-	CASTTATQPQHF	TGTGCCAGCACTACAGCAACTCAGCCCCAGCATTTT
TRBV11-2	once	TRBJ2-3	TRBD1	CASSSDRVQDTQYF	TGTGCCAGCAGCTCCGACAGGGTTCAAGATACGCAGTATTTT